The 2 T cell receptor beta chains below were found in one sample sequenced in a study of blood T cell repertoires in COVID-19. Clones were read by immunoSEQ multiplex PCR, and TCRdb kept only the in-frame ones, dropping some. The sample contains 45,000 or so clones, roughly 90% of which appear only once. Material for sequencing was peripheral blood. Every receptor here comes from a human donor in a cohort sampled during active COVID-19.

This chain joins TRBV5-5 and TRBJ1-1; 8 bases agree with TRBD1. Germline CDR1 is SGHKS and CDR2 is YYEKEE (reference sequence). This CDR3 has 14 amino acids. V shed 4 bases, J shed 6 bases, and the junction held 8 bases outside the gene matches. The CDR3: CASSPGQEYSEAFF. The CDR3 coding sequence is TGTGCCAGCAGCCCGGGACAGGAGTACTCTGAAGCTTTCTTT.

This chain joins TRBV10-3 and TRBJ2-7; 8 bases align to TRBD1. This CDR3 comprises 15 residues. Germline CDR1 is ENHRY and CDR2 is SYGVKD. V trimming: 4 bases; J trimming: 0 bases; junction bases outside the gene matches: 5. CDR3 residues: CAISGTGTISYEQYF. In DNA, the CDR3 is TGTGCCATCAGTGGGACAGGGACCATCTCCTACGAGCAGTACTTC.